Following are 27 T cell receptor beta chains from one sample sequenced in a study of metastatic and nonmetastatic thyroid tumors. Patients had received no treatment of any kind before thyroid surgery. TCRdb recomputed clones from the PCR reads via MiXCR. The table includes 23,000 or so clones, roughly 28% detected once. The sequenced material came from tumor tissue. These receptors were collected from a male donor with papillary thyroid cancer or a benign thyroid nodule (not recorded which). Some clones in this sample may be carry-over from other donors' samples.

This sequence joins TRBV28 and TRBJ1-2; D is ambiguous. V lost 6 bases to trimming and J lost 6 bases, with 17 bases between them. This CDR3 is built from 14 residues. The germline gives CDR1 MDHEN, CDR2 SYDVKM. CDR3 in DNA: TGTGCCAGCAGCCAAAAGGGTGGCGTGAATGGCTACACCTTC. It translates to CASSQKGGVNGYTF.

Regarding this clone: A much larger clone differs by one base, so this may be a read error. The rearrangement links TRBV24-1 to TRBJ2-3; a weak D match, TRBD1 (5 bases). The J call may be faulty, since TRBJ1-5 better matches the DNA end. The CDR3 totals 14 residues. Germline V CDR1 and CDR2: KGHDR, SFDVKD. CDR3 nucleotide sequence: TGTGCCACCAGTGAGGGCAGGGCATCGAAGCCGCAGCATTTT. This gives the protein CATSEGRASKPQHF.

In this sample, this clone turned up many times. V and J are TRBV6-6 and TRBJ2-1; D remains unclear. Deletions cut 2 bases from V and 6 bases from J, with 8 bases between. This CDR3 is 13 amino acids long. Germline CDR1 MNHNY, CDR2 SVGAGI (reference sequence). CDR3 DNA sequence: TGTGCCAGCAGTTACGAGAGGACCAATGAGCAGTTCTTC. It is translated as CASSYERTNEQFF.

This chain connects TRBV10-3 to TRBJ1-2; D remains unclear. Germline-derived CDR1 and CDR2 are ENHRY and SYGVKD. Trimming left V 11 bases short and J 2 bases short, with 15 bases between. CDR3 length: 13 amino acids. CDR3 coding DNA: TGTGCCCAGAGCCTAGACGTAAACTATGGCTACACCTTC. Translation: CAQSLDVNYGYTF.

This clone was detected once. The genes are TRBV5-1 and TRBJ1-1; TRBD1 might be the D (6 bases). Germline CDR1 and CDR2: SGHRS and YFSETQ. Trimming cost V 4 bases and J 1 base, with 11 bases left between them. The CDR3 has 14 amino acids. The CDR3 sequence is CASSRSTGNTEAFF. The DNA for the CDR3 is TGCGCCAGCAGCCGATCGACAGGGAACACTGAAGCTTTCTTT.

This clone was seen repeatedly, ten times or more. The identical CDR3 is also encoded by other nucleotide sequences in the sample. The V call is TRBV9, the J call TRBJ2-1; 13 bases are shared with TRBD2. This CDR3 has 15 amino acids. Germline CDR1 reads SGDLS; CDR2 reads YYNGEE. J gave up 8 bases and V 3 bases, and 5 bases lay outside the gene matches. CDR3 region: CASSDRTSGSDEQFF. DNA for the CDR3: TGTGCCAGCAGCGACAGGACTAGCGGGAGTGATGAGCAGTTCTTC.

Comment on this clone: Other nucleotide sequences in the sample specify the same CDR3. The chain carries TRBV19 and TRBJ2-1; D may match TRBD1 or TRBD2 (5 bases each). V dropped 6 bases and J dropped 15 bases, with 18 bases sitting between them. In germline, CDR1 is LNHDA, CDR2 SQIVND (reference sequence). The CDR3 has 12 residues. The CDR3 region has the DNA TGTGCCAGTAGCCCCGGGACCACTTTCCGGTTCTTC. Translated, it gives CASSPGTTFRFF.

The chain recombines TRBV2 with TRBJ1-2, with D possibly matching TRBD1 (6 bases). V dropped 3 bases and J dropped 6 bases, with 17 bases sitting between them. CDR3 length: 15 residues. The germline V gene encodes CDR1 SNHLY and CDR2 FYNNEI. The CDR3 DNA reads TGTGCCAGCAGTGATGAACTAAACAGGGCGAATGGCTACACCTTC. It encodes CASSDELNRANGYTF.

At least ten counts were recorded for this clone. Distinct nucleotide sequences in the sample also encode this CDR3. CDR3 region: CATSVDGATDTQYF. CDR3 nucleotides: TGTGCCACCAGTGTAGATGGAGCCACAGATACGCAGTATTTT. The chain joins TRBV24-1 to TRBJ2-3; D not resolved. Germline assignment: CDR1 KGHDR and CDR2 SFDVKD. There are 14 residues in the CDR3. V lost 5 bases and J 2 bases, leaving 10 bases between the germline ends.

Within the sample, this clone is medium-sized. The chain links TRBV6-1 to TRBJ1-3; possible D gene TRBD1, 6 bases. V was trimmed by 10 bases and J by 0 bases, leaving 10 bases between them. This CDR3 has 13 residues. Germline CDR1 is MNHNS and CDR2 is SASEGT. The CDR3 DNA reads TGTGCCATGAAACAGGGCTCTGGAAACACCATATATTTT. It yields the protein CAMKQGSGNTIYF.

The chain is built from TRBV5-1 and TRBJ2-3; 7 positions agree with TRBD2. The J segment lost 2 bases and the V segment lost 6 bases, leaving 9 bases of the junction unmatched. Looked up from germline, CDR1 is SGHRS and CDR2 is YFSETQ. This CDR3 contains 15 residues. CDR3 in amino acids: CASKNSGRDTDTQYF. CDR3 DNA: TGCGCCAGCAAGAATAGTGGGAGGGACACAGATACGCAGTATTTT.

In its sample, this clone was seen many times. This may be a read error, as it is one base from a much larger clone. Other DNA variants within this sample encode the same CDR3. The CDR3 sequence is CASSPGQGDTDTQYF. The CDR3 DNA follows: TGTGCCAGCAGTCCCGGACAGGGGGACACAGATACGCAGTATTTT. The chain couples TRBV7-9 to TRBJ2-3, with 10 bases aligning to TRBD1. Trimming removed 6 bases from V and 2 bases from J; junction bases left unmatched: 5. CDR3 length equals 15 residues. Per the germline V gene, CDR1 is SEHNR and CDR2 is FQNEAQ (reference sequence).

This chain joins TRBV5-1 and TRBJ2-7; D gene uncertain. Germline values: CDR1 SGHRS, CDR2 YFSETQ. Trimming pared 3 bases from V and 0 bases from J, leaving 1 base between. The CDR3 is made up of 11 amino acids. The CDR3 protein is CASSSSYEQYF. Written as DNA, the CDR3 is TGCGCCAGCAGCTCCTCCTACGAGCAGTACTTC. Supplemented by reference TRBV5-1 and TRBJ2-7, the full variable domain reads KAGVTQTPRYLIKTRGQQVTLSCSPISGHRSVSWYQQTPGQGLQFLFEYFSETQRNKGNFPGRFSGRQFSNSRSEMNVSTLELGDSALYLCASSSSYEQYFGPGTRLTVT.

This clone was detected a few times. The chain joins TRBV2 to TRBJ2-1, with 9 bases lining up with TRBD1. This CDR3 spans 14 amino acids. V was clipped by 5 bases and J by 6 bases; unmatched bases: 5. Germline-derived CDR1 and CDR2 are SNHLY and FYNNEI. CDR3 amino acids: CASSRTGVLNEQFF. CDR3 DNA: TGTGCCAGCAGTAGGACAGGGGTCCTCAATGAGCAGTTCTTC. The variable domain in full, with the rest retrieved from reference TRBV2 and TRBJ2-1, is EPEVTQTPSHQVTQMGQEVILRCVPISNHLYFYWYRQILGQKVEFLVSFYNNEISEKSEIFDDQFSVERPDGSNFTLKIRSTKLEDSAMYFCASSRTGVLNEQFFGPGTRLTVL.

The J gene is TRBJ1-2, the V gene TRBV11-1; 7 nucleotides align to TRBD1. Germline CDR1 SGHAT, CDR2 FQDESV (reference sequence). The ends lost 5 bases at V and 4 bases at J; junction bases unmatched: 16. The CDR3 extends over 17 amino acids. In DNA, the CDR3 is TGTGCCAGCAGCGAATTGGACAGGACGCTAAGTACCTATGGCTACACCTTC. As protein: CASSELDRTLSTYGYTF. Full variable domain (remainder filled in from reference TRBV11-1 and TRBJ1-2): EAEVAQSPRYKITEKSQAVAFWCDPISGHATLYWYRQILGQGPELLVQFQDESVVDDSQLPKDRFSAERLKGVDSTLKIQPAELGDSAMYLCASSELDRTLSTYGYTFGSGTRLTVV.

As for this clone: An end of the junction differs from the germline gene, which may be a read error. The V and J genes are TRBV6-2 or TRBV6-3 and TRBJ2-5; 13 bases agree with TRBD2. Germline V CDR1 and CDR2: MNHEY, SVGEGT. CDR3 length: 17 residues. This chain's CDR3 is CASSPGLAGEGVETKYF. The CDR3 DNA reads TGTGCCAGCAGTCCAGGACTAGCGGGAGAGGGCGTAGAGACCAAGTACTTC.

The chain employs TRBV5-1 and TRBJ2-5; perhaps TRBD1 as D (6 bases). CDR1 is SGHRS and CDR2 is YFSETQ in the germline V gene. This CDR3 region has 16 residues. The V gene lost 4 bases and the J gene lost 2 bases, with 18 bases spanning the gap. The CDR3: CASSPRDTSFQETQYF. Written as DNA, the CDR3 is TGCGCCAGCAGCCCCCGGGACACAAGCTTTCAAGAGACCCAGTACTTC.

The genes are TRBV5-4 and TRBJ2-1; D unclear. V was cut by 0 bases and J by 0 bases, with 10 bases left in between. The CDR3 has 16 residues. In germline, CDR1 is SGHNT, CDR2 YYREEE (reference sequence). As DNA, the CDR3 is TGTGCCAGCAGCTTGGACAAAGAAAGCTCCTACAATGAGCAGTTCTTC. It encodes CASSLDKESSYNEQFF.

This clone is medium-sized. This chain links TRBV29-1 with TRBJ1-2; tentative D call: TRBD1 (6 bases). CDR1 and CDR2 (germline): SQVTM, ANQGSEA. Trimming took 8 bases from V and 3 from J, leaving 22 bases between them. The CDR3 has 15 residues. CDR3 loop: CSLRPTGPKHYGYTF. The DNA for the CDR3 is TGCAGCCTTCGTCCTACAGGGCCCAAACACTATGGCTACACCTTC.

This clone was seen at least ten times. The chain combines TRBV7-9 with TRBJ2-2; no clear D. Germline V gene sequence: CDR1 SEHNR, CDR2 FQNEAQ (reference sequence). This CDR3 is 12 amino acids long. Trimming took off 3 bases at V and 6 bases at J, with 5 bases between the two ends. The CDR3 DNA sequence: TGTGCCAGCAGCTTCGGCTCCGGGGAGCTGTTTTTT. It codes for CASSFGSGELFF.

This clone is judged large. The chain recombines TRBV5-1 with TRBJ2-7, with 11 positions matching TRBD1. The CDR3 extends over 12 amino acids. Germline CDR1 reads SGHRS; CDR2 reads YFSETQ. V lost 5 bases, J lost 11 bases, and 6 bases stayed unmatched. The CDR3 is CASRDAGQGEYF. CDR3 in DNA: TGCGCCAGCAGGGACGCGGGACAGGGGGAGTACTTC. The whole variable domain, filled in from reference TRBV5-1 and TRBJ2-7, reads KAGVTQTPRYLIKTRGQQVTLSCSPISGHRSVSWYQQTPGQGLQFLFEYFSETQRNKGNFPGRFSGRQFSNSRSEMNVSTLELGDSALYLCASRDAGQGEYFGPGTRLTVT.

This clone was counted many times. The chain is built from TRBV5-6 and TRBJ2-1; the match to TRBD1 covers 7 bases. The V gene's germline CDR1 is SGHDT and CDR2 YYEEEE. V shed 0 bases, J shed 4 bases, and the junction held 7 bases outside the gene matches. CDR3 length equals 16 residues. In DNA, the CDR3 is TGTGCCAGCAGCTTGGATGCTGGACAGGTATACAATGAGCAGTTCTTC. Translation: CASSLDAGQVYNEQFF.

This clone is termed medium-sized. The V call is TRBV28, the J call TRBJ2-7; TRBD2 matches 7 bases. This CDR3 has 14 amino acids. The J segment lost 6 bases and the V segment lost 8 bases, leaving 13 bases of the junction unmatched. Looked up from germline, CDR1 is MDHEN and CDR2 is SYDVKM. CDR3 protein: CASDGGRPEGEQYF. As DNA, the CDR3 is TGTGCCAGCGACGGGGGGAGGCCCGAAGGCGAGCAGTACTTC. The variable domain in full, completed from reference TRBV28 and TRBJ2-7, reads DVKVTQSSRYLVKRTGEKVFLECVQDMDHENMFWYRQDPGLGLRLIYFSYDVKMKEKGDIPEGYSVSREKKERFSLILESASTNQTSMYLCASDGGRPEGEQYFGPGTRLTVT.

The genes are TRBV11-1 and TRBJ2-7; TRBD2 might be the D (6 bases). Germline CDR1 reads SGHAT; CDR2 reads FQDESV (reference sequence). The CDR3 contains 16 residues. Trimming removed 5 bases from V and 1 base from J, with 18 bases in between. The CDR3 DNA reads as TGTGCCAGCAGCCCCGATTGGCGGGGAGGTTCCTACGAGCAGTACTTC. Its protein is CASSPDWRGGSYEQYF.

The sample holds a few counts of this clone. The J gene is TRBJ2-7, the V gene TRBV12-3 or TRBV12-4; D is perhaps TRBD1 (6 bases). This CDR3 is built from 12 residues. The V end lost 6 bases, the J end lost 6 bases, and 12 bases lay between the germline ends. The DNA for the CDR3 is TGTGCCAGCAGCCCTTACAGGGTCGAGCAGTACTTC. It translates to CASSPYRVEQYF.

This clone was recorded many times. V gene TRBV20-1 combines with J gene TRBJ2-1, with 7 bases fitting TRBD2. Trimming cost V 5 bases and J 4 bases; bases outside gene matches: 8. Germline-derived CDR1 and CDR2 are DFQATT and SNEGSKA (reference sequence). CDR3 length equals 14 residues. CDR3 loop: CSAPPSGPYNEQFF. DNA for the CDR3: TGCAGTGCTCCGCCTAGCGGCCCTTACAATGAGCAGTTCTTC.

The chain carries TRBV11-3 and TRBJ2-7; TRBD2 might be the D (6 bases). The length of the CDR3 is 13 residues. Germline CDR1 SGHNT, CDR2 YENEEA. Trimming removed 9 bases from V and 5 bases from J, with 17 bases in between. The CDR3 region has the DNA TGTGCCAGTAGCCTGGGTCGGGGGAACGAGCAGTACTTC. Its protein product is CASSLGRGNEQYF.